Described below is a single TCR beta chain sequence and its context. No antigen is known for it. The donors, aged roughly 6 to 90, were healthy Caucasians from Russia. Total RNA, at least 5.5 micrograms per sample, was extracted from PBMCs. The CDR3 runs 17 residues. CDR1 is SGHAT, CDR2 FQDESV, per germline (reference sequence). Trimming removed 5 bases from V and 4 bases from J; junction bases left unmatched: 13. The data are from a study of blood T cells in healthy people across ages. Whole-study results and caveats: The fall in TCR beta diversity per million T cells was roughly linear with age.

The second PCR ran roughly 6 to 11 cycles with a sample-barcoded 5' primer and J-beta primers. All samples yielded 3 million or more CDR3-containing paired-end reads. TCRdb re-called the 5' RACE reads with MiXCR, one entry per CDR3 protein. There are 550,000 to 600,000 distinct CDR3 sequences in the sample; around 48% occur only once, and around 23% lies in the top ten. Sequenced: blood. The clonotype was recovered from a man older than 75 in good health. The chain recombines TRBV11-1 with TRBJ2-1, with TRBD2 matching over 8 bases. The CDR3 DNA is TGTGCCAGCAGCCCCTCGGCCGGGGGGGGATTATACAATGAGCAGTTCTTC. Translation gives CASSPSAGGGLYNEQFF.